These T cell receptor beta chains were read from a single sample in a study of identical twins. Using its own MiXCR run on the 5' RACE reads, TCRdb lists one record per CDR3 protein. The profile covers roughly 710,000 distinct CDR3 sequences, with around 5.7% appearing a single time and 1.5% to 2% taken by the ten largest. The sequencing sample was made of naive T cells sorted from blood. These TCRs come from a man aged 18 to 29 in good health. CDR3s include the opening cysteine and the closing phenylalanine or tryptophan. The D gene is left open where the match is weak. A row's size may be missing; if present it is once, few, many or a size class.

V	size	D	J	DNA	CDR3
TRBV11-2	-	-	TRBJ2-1	TGTGCCAGCAGCCCCGCGATGAGCTCCTACAATGAGCAGTTCTTC	CASSPAMSSYNEQFF
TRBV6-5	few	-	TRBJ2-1	TGTGCCAGCAGTTACTCGGTGGGAGGGGGGGAGGAGCAGTTCTTC	CASSYSVGGGEEQFF
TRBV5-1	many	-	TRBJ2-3	TGCGCCAGCAGCTTGGGCGGCACCTCAAAAGGAGATACGCAGTATTTT	CASSLGGTSKGDTQYF
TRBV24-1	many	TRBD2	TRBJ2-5	TGTGCCACCAGTGATGCTAGCGGGAGGGGAGAGACCCAGTACTTC	CATSDASGRGETQYF
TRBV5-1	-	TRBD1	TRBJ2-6	TGCGCCAGCAGCCAGGGACAGGGGCTCTCTGGGGCCAACGTCCTGACTTTC	CASSQGQGLSGANVLTF
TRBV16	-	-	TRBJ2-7	TGTGCCAGCAGCCCGACCAAAAGGGGTTACGAGCAGTACTTC	CASSPTKRGYEQYF
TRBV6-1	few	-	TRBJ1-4	TGTGCCAGCAGTGAAGCCCCGGGACCTTTGGAAAAACTGTTTTTT	CASSEAPGPLEKLFF
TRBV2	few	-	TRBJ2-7	TGTGCCAGCAGTACGGTAGGGGGTAGGACCTACGAGCAGTACTTC	CASSTVGGRTYEQYF
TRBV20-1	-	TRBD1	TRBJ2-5	TGCAGTGCGGGACGGGACAGGGAAGAGACCCAGTACTTC	CSAGRDREETQYF
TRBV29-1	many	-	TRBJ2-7	TGCAGCGTGGTCGATTCGGGTCGATATGAGCAGTACTTC	CSVVDSGRYEQYF
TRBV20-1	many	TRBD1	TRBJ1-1	TGCAGTGCTAGCGGTAACAGGGGGCCAACTGAAGCTTTCTTT	CSASGNRGPTEAFF
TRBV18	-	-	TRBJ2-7	TGTGCCAGCTCGCTGACGGTAGCCTCCTACGAGCAGTACTTC	CASSLTVASYEQYF
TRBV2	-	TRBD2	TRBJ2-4	TGTGCCAGCAGGGCCGGGACTAGCGGGATAGCCAAAAACATTCAGTACTTC	CASRAGTSGIAKNIQYF